This T cell receptor (beta chain) was profiled in a study of blood T cells in healthy people across ages. From germline, CDR1 is MNHNS and CDR2 SASEGT. The trim removed 6 bases at V and 1 base at J, leaving 8 bases unmatched. This CDR3 is 17 amino acids long. For this clonotype: Its antigen is not known.

Study-level results: Aged donors had fewer naive CD4+ cells and lower diversity than long-lived donors. As age increased, TCR beta diversity per million T cells fell in a roughly linear fashion.

For the second PCR, which ran for about 7 to 11 cycles, a sample-barcoded 5' primer and a J-beta primer mix were used. Each cDNA molecule, via a template-switch adaptor with 12 random nucleotides, was tagged. TCRdb used MiXCR to reprocess the 5' RACE reads, holding one entry per CDR3 protein. In the table there are around 1,700,000 distinct CDR3 sequences, approximately 30% of which are singletons. The gene calls are TRBV6-1 and TRBJ2-5; TRBD2 aligns across 13 bases. Material for sequencing was blood. This sequence was found in a woman under 40 in good health. The CDR3 coding sequence is TGTGCCAGCAGGCGACTAGCGGGAGGTGAGGTCCAAGAGACCCAGTACTTC. Protein: CASRRLAGGEVQETQYF.